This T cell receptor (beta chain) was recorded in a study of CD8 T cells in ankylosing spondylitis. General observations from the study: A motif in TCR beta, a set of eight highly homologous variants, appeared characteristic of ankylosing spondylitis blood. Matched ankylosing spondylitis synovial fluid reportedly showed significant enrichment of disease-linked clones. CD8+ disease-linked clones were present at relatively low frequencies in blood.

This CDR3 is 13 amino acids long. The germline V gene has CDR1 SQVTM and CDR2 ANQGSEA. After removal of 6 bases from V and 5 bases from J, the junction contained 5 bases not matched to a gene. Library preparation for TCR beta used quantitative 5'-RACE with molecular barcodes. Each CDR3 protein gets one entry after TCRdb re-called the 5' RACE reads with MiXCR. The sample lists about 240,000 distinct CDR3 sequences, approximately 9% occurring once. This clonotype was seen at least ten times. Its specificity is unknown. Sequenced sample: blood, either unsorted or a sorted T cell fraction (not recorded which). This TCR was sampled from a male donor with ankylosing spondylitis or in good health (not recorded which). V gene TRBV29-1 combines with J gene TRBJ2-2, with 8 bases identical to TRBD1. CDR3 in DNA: TGCAGCGTGACAGGGGATGAGACCGGGGAGCTGTTTTTT. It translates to CSVTGDETGELFF.